Shown below are 6 T cell receptor beta chains from a single sample sequenced in a study of shared clonotypes between healthy human individuals. TCRdb keeps only in-frame clones here, not all; method: immunoSEQ multiplex PCR. The repertoire holds millions of clones, around 94% seen once, with 0.11% to 0.15% in the top ten. The sequenced sample was naive CD4+ T cells sorted from blood. Regarding subset: CD45RA+ positively selected. Receptor source: a young man in good health.

The chain is built from TRBV5-1 and TRBJ1-4; 7 bases align to TRBD1. The CDR3 runs to 15 residues. Germline CDR1 is SGHRS and CDR2 is YFSETQ. V was pared by 3 bases and J by 5 bases, with 7 bases of the junction left unmatched. CDR3 sequence: CASSSTGTENEKLFF. DNA of the CDR3: TGCGCCAGCAGCTCCACCGGGACAGAAAATGAAAAACTGTTTTTT. Full variable domain (remainder filled in from reference TRBV5-1 and TRBJ1-4): KAGVTQTPRYLIKTRGQQVTLSCSPISGHRSVSWYQQTPGQGLQFLFEYFSETQRNKGNFPGRFSGRQFSNSRSEMNVSTLELGDSALYLCASSSTGTENEKLFFGSGTQLSVL.

The genes are TRBV10-3 and TRBJ2-5, with D possibly being TRBD2 (5 bases). The CDR3 spans 14 residues. Germline V CDR1 and CDR2: ENHRY, SYGVKD. Between the trimmed V and J ends, which lost 6 bases and 5 bases, there was a span of 16 bases. The CDR3 loop reads CAISGGSGTETQYF. The DNA of the CDR3 is TGTGCCATCAGCGGCGGGTCGGGCACGGAGACCCAGTACTTC.

The chain has TRBV25-1 and TRBJ1-2; maybe TRBD1 (6 bases). The CDR3 contains 14 residues. From germline, CDR1 is MGHDK and CDR2 SYGVNS. Trimming removed 3 bases at V and 6 bases at J, with 14 bases between. As DNA, the CDR3 is TGTGCCAGCAGTGAGCCGGACAGATTTAATGGCTACACCTTC. Its translation is CASSEPDRFNGYTF.

This rearrangement joins TRBV6-1 to TRBJ2-3; possible D gene TRBD1, 5 bases. The V end lost 3 bases, the J end lost 4 bases, and 17 bases lay between the germline ends. This CDR3 has 16 amino acids. Germline values: CDR1 MNHNS, CDR2 SASEGT. Here the CDR3 reads CASSEQGPPIPDTQYF. The CDR3 DNA reads as TGTGCCAGCAGTGAGCAGGGCCCTCCGATTCCAGATACGCAGTATTTT.

The chain is built from TRBV19 and TRBJ1-5; no clear D gene. The V end lost 4 bases, the J end lost 4 bases, and 5 bases lay between the germline ends. The V gene's germline CDR1 is LNHDA and CDR2 SQIVND (reference sequence). The CDR3 has 12 residues. CDR3 residues: CASSNRNQPQHF. CDR3 coding DNA: TGTGCCAGTAGTAACAGAAATCAGCCCCAGCATTTT.

CDR3 sequence (DNA): TGTGCCAGCAGCCGGACTAGCGGGAGTTGGGAGACCCAGTACTTC. Its protein product is CASSRTSGSWETQYF. The chain is built from TRBV7-9 and TRBJ2-5; 13 bases map to TRBD2. This CDR3 spans 15 amino acids. Trimming cost V 5 bases and J 5 bases; bases outside gene matches: 5. Looked up from germline, CDR1 is SEHNR and CDR2 is FQNEAQ (reference sequence). Full variable domain (rest looked up from reference TRBV7-9 and TRBJ2-5): DTGVSQNPRHKITKRGQNVTFRCDPISEHNRLYWYRQTLGQGPEFLTYFQNEAQLEKSRLLSDRFSAERPKGSFSTLEIQRTEQGDSAMYLCASSRTSGSWETQYFGPGTRLLVL.